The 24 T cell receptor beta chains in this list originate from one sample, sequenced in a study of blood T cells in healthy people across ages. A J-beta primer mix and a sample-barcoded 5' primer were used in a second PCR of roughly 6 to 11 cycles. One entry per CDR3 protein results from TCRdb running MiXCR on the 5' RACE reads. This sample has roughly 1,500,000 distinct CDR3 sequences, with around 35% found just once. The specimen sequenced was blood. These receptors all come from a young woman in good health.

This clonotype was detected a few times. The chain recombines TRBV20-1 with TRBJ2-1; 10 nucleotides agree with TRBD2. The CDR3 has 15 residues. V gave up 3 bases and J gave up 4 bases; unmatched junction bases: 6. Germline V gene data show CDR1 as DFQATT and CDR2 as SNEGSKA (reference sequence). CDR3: CSARALAGVYNEQFF. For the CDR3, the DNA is TGCAGTGCTAGGGCCCTAGCGGGGGTGTACAATGAGCAGTTCTTC.

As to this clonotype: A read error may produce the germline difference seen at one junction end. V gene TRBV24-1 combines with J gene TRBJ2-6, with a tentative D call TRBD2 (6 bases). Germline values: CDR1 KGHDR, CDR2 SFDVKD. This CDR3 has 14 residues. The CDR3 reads CATSGGTGTNVLTF. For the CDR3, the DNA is TGTGCCACCAGTGGGGGGACTGGGACCAACGTCCTGACTTTC.

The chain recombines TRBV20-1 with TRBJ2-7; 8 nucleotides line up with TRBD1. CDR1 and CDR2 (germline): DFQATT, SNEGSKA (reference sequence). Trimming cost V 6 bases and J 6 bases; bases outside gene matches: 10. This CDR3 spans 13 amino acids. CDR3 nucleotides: TGCAGTGCCAGGACAGGGAAAAAGGGCGAGCAGTACTTC. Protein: CSARTGKKGEQYF.

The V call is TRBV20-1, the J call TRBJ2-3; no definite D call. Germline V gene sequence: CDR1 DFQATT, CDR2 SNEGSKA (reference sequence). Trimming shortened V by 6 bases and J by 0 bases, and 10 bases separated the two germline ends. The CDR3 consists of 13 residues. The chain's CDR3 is CSAAWASTDTQYF. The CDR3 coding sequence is TGCAGTGCGGCATGGGCGAGCACAGATACGCAGTATTTT.

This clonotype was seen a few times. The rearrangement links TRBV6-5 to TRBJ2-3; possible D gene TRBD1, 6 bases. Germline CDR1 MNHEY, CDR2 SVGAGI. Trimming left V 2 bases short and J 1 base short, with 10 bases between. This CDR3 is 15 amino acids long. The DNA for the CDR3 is TGTGCCAGCAGTTACGCAAACAGGGGCACAGATACGCAGTATTTT. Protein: CASSYANRGTDTQYF.

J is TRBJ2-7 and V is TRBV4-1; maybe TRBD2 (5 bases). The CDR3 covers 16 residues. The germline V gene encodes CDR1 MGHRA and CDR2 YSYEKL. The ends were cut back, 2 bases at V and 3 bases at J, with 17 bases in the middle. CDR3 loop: CASSQFPATIDYEQYF. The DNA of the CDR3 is TGCGCCAGCAGCCAATTTCCGGCGACTATTGACTACGAGCAGTACTTC.

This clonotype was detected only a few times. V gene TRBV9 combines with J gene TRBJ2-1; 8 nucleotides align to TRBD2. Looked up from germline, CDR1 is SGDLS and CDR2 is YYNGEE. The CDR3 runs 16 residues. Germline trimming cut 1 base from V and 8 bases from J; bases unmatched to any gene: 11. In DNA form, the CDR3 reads TGTGCCAGCAGCGTACTCCCCGGACTAGCCTGGGATGAGCAGTTCTTC. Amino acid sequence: CASSVLPGLAWDEQFF. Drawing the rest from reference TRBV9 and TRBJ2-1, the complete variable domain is DSGVTQTPKHLITATGQRVTLRCSPRSGDLSVYWYQQSLDQGLQFLIQYYNGEERAKGNILERFSAQQFPDLHSELNLSSLELGDSALYFCASSVLPGLAWDEQFFGPGTRLTVL.

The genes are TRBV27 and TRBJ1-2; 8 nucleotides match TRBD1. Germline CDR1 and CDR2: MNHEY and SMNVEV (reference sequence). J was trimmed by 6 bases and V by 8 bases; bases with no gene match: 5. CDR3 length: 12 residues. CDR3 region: CASSTGVDGYTF. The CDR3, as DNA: TGTGCCAGCTCGACAGGGGTAGATGGCTACACCTTC.

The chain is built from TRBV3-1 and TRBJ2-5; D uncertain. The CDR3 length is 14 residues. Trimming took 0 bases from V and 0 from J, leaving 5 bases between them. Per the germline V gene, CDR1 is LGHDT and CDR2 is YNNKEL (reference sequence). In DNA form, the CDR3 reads TGTGCCAGCAGCCAAGATTACTACCAAGAGACCCAGTACTTC. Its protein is CASSQDYYQETQYF.

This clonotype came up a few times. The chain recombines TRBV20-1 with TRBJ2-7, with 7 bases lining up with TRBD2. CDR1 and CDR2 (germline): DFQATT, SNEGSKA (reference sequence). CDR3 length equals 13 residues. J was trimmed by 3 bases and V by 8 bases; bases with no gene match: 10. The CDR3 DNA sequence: TGCAGTTCCCAATCGGGGGGTGTCTACGAGCAGTACTTC. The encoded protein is CSSQSGGVYEQYF.

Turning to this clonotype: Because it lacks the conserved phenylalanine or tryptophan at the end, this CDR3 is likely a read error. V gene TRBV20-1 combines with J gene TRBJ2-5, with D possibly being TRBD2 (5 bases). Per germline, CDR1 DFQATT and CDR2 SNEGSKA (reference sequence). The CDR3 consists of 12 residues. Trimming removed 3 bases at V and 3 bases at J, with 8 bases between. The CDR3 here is CSASLAEETQYC. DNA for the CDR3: TGCAGTGCTAGCCTAGCAGAAGAGACCCAGTACTGC.

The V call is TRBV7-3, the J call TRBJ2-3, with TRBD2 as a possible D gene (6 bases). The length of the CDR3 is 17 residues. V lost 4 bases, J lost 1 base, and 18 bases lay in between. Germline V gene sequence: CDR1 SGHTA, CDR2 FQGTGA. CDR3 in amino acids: CASSSSWIGGGTDTQYF. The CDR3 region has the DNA TGTGCCAGCAGCTCCTCCTGGATTGGCGGGGGCACAGATACGCAGTATTTT.

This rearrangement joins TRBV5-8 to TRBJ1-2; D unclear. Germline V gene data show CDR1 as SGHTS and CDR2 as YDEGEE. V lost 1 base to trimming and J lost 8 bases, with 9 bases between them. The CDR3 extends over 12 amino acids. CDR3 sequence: CASSLKGRGYTF. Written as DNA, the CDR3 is TGTGCCAGCAGCTTGAAGGGCAGAGGCTACACCTTC.

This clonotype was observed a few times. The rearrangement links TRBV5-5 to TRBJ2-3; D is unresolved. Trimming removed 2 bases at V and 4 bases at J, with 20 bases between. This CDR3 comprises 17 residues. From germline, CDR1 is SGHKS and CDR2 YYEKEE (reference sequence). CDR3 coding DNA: TGTGCCAGCAGCTTTTATCCGATCGGATTCCCGGCAGATACGCAGTATTTT. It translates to CASSFYPIGFPADTQYF.

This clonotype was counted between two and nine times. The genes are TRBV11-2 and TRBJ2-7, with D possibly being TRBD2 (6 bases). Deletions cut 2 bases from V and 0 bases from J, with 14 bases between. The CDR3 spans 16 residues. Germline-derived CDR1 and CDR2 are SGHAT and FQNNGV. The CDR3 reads CASSLPGVPSSYEQYF. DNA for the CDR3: TGTGCCAGCAGCTTACCGGGGGTCCCAAGCTCCTACGAGCAGTACTTC. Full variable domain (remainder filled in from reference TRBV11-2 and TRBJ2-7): EAGVAQSPRYKIIEKRQSVAFWCNPISGHATLYWYQQILGQGPKLLIQFQNNGVVDDSQLPKDRFSAERLKGVDSTLKIQPAKLEDSAVYLCASSLPGVPSSYEQYFGPGTRLTVT.

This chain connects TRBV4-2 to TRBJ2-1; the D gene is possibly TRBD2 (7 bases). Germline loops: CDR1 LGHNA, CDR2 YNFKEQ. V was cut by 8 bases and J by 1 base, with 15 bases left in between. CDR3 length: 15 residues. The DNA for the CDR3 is TGTGCCAGCGGGGGGGGCGCCAAGTCCTACAATGAGCAGTTCTTC. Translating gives CASGGGAKSYNEQFF.

The CDR3 nucleotides are TGCGCCAGCAGCTTGCGACAGTCTGGGTACGAGCAGTACTTC. It codes for CASSLRQSGYEQYF. V and J are TRBV5-1 and TRBJ2-7, with TRBD1 as a possible D gene (5 bases). With 1 base removed from V and 4 bases from J, the gap between germline ends came to 12 bases. The CDR3 contains 14 residues. The germline V gene encodes CDR1 SGHRS and CDR2 YFSETQ.

The CDR3 nucleotides read TGTGCCAGCAGCCCTTTTGAAAAACTGTTTTTT. This codes for CASSPFEKLFF. The chain couples TRBV7-9 to TRBJ1-4, with D hard to call. This CDR3 is built from 11 residues. Germline V lookup: CDR1 SEHNR, CDR2 FQNEAQ (reference sequence). Trimming took off 5 bases at V and 7 bases at J, with 5 bases between the two ends. Full variable domain (rest looked up from reference TRBV7-9 and TRBJ1-4): DTGVSQNPRHKITKRGQNVTFRCDPISEHNRLYWYRQTLGQGPEFLTYFQNEAQLEKSRLLSDRFSAERPKGSFSTLEIQRTEQGDSAMYLCASSPFEKLFFGSGTQLSVL.

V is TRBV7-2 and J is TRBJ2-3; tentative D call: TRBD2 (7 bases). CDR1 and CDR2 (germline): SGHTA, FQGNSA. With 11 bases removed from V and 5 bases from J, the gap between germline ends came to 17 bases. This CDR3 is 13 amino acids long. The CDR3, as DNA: TGTGCCGGGGCGGGGGCCGGGGGAGATACGCAGTATTTT. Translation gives CAGAGAGGDTQYF.

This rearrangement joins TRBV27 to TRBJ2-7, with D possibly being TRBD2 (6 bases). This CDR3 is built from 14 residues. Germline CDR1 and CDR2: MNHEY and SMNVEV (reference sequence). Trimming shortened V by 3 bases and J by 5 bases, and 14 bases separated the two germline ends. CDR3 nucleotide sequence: TGTGCCAGCAGTTTGTTCGGGAGCAAGGACGAGCAGTACTTC. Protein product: CASSLFGSKDEQYF.

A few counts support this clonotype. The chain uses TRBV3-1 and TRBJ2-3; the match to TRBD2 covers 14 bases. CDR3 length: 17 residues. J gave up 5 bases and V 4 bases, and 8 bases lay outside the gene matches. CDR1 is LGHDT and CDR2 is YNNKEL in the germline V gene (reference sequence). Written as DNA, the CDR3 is TGTGCCAGCAGCCCTTCTTTCGGACTAGCGGGAGGAGATACGCAGTATTTT. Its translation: CASSPSFGLAGGDTQYF.

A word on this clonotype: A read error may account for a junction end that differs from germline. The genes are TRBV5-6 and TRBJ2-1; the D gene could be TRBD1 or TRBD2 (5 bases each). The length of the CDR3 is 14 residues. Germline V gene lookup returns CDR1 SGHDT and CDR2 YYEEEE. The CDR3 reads CASSPAGGYSEQFF. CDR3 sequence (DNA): TGTGCCAGCAGCCCTGCTGGGGGTTACAGTGAGCAGTTCTTC.

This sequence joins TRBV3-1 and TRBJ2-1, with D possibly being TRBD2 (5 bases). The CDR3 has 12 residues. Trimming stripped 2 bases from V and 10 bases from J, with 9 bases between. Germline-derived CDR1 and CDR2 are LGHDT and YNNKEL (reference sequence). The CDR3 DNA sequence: TGTGCCAGCAGCCAACTGGGAGCGGAGCAGTTCTTC. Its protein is CASSQLGAEQFF.

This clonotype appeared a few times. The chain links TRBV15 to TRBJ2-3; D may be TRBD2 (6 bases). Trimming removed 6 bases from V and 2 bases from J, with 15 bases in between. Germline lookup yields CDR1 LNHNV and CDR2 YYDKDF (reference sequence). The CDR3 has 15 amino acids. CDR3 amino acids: CATRKTRGTTDTQYF. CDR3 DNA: TGTGCCACCAGAAAAACTCGGGGGACCACAGATACGCAGTATTTT.